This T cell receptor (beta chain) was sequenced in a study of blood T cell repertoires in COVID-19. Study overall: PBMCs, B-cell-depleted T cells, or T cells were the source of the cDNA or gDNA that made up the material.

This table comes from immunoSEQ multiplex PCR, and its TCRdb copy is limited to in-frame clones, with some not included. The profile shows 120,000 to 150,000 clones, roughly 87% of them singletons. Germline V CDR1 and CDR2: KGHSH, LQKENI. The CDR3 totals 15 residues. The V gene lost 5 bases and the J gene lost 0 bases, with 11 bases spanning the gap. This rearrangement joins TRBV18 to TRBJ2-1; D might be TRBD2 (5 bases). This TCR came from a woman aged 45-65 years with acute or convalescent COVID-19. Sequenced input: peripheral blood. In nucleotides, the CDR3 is TGTGCCAGCTCAAAGAGCGGCTTCTCCTACAATGAGCAGTTCTTC. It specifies CASSKSGFSYNEQFF.